This T cell receptor (beta chain) was recorded in a study of blood T cells in healthy people across ages. Whole-study results and caveats: Naive T cell percentage and TCR beta diversity correlated strongly.

Of note for this clonotype: Its antigen is still unknown.

The germline V gene encodes CDR1 SGHAT and CDR2 FQNNGV. CDR3 size: 17 residues. The V end lost 3 bases, the J end lost 4 bases, and 21 bases lay between the germline ends. A second PCR of about 7 to 12 cycles used a sample-barcoded 5' primer and a J-beta primer mix. MiXCR, run by TCRdb on the 5' RACE reads, gives a single entry per CDR3 protein. The sample lists 550,000 to 750,000 distinct CDR3 sequences; 20% to 25% were seen once. Sequenced: blood. The rearrangement links TRBV11-2 to TRBJ2-5, with D unresolved. This receptor was obtained from a man between 65 and 79 years old in good health. CDR3 sequence reads: CASSFQARLTSPETQYF. DNA for the CDR3: TGTGCCAGCAGCTTCCAGGCTCGGCTAACATCTCCAGAGACCCAGTACTTC.